Sequencing of this TCR beta chain was carried out in a study of CD4 T cells in relation to SARS-CoV-2 and coronaviruses. Overall study: Shared crossreactive spike epitopes were mapped to their HLA restriction.

A note on this clone: Its antigen remains unidentified.

Before the COVID-19 pandemic, during about 2011-2019, CD4+ T cells were taken from unexposed donors. Naive and memory CD4+ T cells were separated from cryopreserved PBMCs. Findings and limits, study-wide: In around 60% of donors, memory CD4+ clonotypes crossrecognized SARS-CoV-2 and at least one common cold coronavirus spike.

Deep TCR-beta sequencing used DNA from uncultured naive and memory CD4+ T cells. The assay was immunoSEQ multiplex PCR, and TCRdb's table has in-frame clones only and misses some. The sample shows under 70,000 clones, 80% to 90% of them seen only once. Trimming stripped 5 bases from V and 5 bases from J, with 15 bases between. In germline, CDR1 is MDHEN, CDR2 SYDVKM. The CDR3 loop spans 14 amino acids. The chain employs TRBV28 and TRBJ1-1, with unresolved D. The specimen sequenced was memory CD4+ T cells from PBMCs. The receptor was isolated from a human donor in good health. Here the CDR3 DNA reads TGTGCCAGCAGTCCTGGAGGTGCCAAAACTGAAGCTTTCTTT. This encodes CASSPGGAKTEAFF.